This entry features one T cell receptor beta chain sequence. The clone's antigen remains unknown. No base-level quality is on record; no much larger clone is a single base apart. The data were obtained in a study of cytomegalovirus exposure and HLA in healthy donors (dated by TCRdb to the late 2010s). With regard to the full study: An earlier analysis of approximately 550 of the donors reported more than 250 Gb of sequence data and 120 million or so unique TCR beta sequences from some 180 million T cells. Roughly 300 gigabases of sequencing data and around 80 million unique TCR sequences made up an early release that covered approximately 650 HLA-typed donors. Of the 350 to 450 genotyped donors, 80% to 90% were placed in the genetic ancestry cluster associated with self-reported Caucasian donors. The study aimed to test whether cataloging public T cell receptors could reveal signatures of past pathogen exposure. The study profiled the T cell repertoires of fewer than 850 subjects by immunosequencing and related them to cytomegalovirus serostatus. Besides the first cohort of roughly 700 subjects, a separate validation cohort made up of 120 different subjects was used. To predict cytomegalovirus infection status, the study combined high-throughput TCR immunosequencing, statistical association of individual TCRs with disease status, and machine learning. In a later analysis, previously published TCR beta repertoires from 500 to 750 donors were re-analyzed and high-resolution HLA genotyping was added so that TCR occurrence patterns could be studied. In the later analysis, no new phenotypic data were used to find candidate immune exposures; instead, reliance was placed on TCR beta sequences and their occurrence across donors. An earlier analysis of around 540 of the donors applied high-throughput TCR beta sequencing to assess whether each TCR beta V gene segment acted as functional or pseudogenic. Donor age, sex, ethnicity and CMV serostatus were compiled alongside the repertoire data. A later genetic analysis took genome-wide SNP genotypes for about three fifths of the 666 donors and used that subset as a discovery cohort. Every repertoire in the discovery cohort had been generated on one and the same sequencing platform. HLA typing included class I and class II loci at four-digit resolution. Typing coverage varied by locus: roughly 629-640 donors for A, B, C, DRB1 and DQB1; about 520 for DQA1; about 570 for DPA1; 450 to 480 for DPB1. About five DR-DQ haplotypes were treated as single units for association and clustering because of strong linkage in the cohort. On average, roughly 240,000 unique TCR beta nucleotide sequences were sequenced per donor among 398 genotyped donors of the cohort, with roughly 19% of those sequences being non-productive.

The library was produced with the immunoSEQ multiplex PCR assay. The multiplex PCR relied on a mix of 60 forward primers for TCR Vbeta segments and 13 reverse primers for TCR Jbeta segments. The CDR3 region of rearranged TCR beta genes was amplified from genomic DNA with a multiplex PCR assay. The Illumina HiSeq System was used to sequence the amplified TCR beta libraries as 87-base-pair reads. The source study handled its data this way. A later analysis tallied around 87 million unique TCR beta chains across the 600 to 700 repertoires, and around 9.9 million of those chains were shared by two or more donors. A nearest-neighbor algorithm error-corrected the raw reads and collapsed the reads into unique sequences, merging closely related sequences to remove PCR and sequencing errors. CDR3 sequences were aligned to IMGT reference sequences to assign V, D and J gene segments. For a sequence to be retained, at least a six-nucleotide match to both a V gene segment and a J gene segment was required. Rearrangements were called productive when the CDR3 lacked stop codons and stayed in frame with V and J; all others were non-productive. Following IMGT convention, CDR3 was defined as the stretch from the second conserved V-encoded cysteine to the conserved J-encoded phenylalanine. The earlier analysis of about 530 of the donors excluded any sequence lacking an unambiguous match to a single V gene segment. An earlier analysis of under 750 of the donors called V segments functional above 56.7% productive rearrangements and segregating when the between-donor standard deviation exceeded 5%. A statistical classification framework was built to diagnose cytomegalovirus status from the catalog of TCR beta chain sequences. In a later analysis, TCR nucleotide sequences were compared against IMGT/GENE-DB human TR gene sequences so that V and J genes could be assigned. In a later analysis, CDR3 sequences and most-parsimonious VDJ recombination scenarios were assigned using the TCRdist pipeline. In a later analysis, each TCR beta chain was defined by its CDR3 amino acid sequence together with its V-gene family, and reads without a unique V-gene family were excluded. To address suspected cross-contamination and a sequencing artifact, a later analysis removed 450 to 700 highly shared, low-generation-probability nucleotide sequences. A later analysis calculated a clonal expansion index for each public chain from normalized within-repertoire ranks of inferred template counts. In a later analysis, generation probabilities were computed using a VDJ recombination model fitted to out-of-frame rearrangements, and the results were checked against IGoR. Hypergeometric tests were used in a later analysis to score TCR-TCR, TCR-HLA and TCR-CMV co-occurrence, with a repertoire-size bias correction applied to the TCR pairs. False discovery rates were estimated in a later analysis by permuting HLA or CMV assignments 20 times. In a later analysis, co-occurring TCRs were grouped with DBSCAN, and TCRdist sequence similarity was added when clustering was performed within HLA-allele-positive subsets. Repertoires with fewer than 30,000 or more than 120,000 public chains were left out of co-occurrence clustering, as were about 5 repertoires with anomalous nucleotide sharing. In TCRdb, the immuneACCESS table is reduced to in-frame sequences with V and J assigned. These tables do not hold every clone; where another copy was compared, an unresolved V gene accounts for under half, and the others remain unexplained. V, J and clone size are taken as reported in that table, and D and trimming were inferred from the DNA itself. This sample is represented by around 200,000 clones; roughly four fifths of them were singletons. The top ten clonotypes cover approximately 3% of the sample.

The CDR3 goes from the cysteine to the phenylalanine over 13 residues. The only DNA kept is the CDR3, 39 bases in frame from the first base. CDR1 and CDR2 are read off the germline V gene (reference sequence) as MNHEY and SMNVEV. Trimming removed 5 bases from V and 4 bases from J, leaving 11 bases between the germline ends. In total, over 600 healthy bone marrow donors made up the cohort. All cohort members were sampled while nominally healthy, although unrecorded immune exposures were likely present. The donor was CMV seropositive and belonged to the group of about 290 seropositive cohort members. A peripheral blood sample was collected from each donor, and TCR beta sequencing was performed on peripheral blood mononuclear cells. Genomic DNA extraction from the blood cell samples was performed with the Qiagen DNeasy Blood Extraction Kit. Broad study findings and their caveats: In a later genetic analysis, fewer N-insertions in productive TCRs were reported among donors in an Asian-associated ancestry cluster than the roughly 700-donor mean. The earlier analysis of nearly 600 of the donors excluded approximately 15 rarely observed V segments, including chromosome 9 orphons, because counts were too low. Three of the identified cytomegalovirus-associated TCR beta chains were confirmed in vitro to be specific for cytomegalovirus antigens. According to a later analysis, most CMV-associated TCR beta chains appeared to be HLA-restricted, and the HLA associations seemed to be driven largely by CMV exposure. In an earlier analysis of 587 of the donors, most TCR beta V segments were observed in productive rearrangements about 87% or about 30% of the time, broadly matching IMGT annotations. According to a later analysis, TCR association rates differed among HLA loci, with DRB1 alleles showing the most associated TCRs and HLA-C alleles showing the fewest. A later analysis associated about 17,000 TCR beta sequences with specific HLA alleles at a false discovery rate of 0.05. Correlated functional status among segregating V segments might be attributable to linkage disequilibrium, but an unknown experimental factor could not be ruled out. The presence/absence analyses assumed that sequencing depth was roughly uniform across donors, and that assumption may not be true. The only immune exposure information available for the cohort was CMV serostatus. HLA typing was unavailable for some donors at each locus, so association tests used only the typed subset. A later genetic analysis associated a missense DCLRE1C variant with V-gene and J-gene trimming of TCR beta chains, and an independent cohort replicated the association. Across donors, most TCR sequences were observed very rarely, whereas some public TCRs were present in many individuals. A later analysis reported that several top co-occurrence clusters appeared linked to parvovirus B19, influenza, CMV and Epstein-Barr virus. This cohort had only TCR beta chains sequenced, and the lack of alpha or paired-chain data limited which features could be detected. According to the authors, the approach could potentially be generalized to other disease states and immunological phenotypes. A later analysis found that HLA-associated TCR beta chains were more clonally expanded and had lower generation probabilities than equally common non-associated chains. Some IMGT-functional V segments, including TRBV6-2 and TRBV6-3, could not be distinguished by the 87-base-pair reads and were therefore excluded. In both the original and validation cohorts, the classifier was reported to diagnose cytomegalovirus status with high specificity and sensitivity. The sequencing pipeline was judged likely to have produced a cluster of highly shared sequence variants as a technical artifact. A total of fewer than 200 TCR beta chains were listed by the study as associated with cytomegalovirus. A further reported finding was that TCR beta sequences accurately predicted the HLA-A and HLA-B alleles for most subjects in the first cohort. Strong co-occurrence of HLA alleles, especially DR and DQ, made assigning TCR associations to individual alleles difficult.

The chain was built from TRBV27 and TRBJ2-5; perhaps TRBD1 is the D gene, with 6 bases matching. Sample: PBMCs. The sequence derives from a young woman in good health and CMV-seropositive. CDR3 reads: CASSPGTRETQYF. The DNA sequence reads TGTGCCAGCAGTCCCGGGACACGAGAGACCCAGTACTTC.